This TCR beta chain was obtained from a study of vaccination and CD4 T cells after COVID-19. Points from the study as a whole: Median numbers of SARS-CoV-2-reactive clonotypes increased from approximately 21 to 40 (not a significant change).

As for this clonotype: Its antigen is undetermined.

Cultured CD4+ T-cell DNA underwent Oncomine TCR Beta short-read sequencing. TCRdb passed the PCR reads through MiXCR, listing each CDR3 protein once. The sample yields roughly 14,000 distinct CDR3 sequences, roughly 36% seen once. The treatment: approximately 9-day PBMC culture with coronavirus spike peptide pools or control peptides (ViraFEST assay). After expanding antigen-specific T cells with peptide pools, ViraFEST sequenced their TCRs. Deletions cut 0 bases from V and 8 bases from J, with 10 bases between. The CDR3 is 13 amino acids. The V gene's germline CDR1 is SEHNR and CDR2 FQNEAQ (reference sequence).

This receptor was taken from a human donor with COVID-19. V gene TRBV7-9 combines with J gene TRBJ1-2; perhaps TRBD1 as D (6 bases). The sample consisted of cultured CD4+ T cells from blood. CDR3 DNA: TGTGCCAGCAGCTTAGCGGGGGCCGAAGGCTACACCTTC. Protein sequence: CASSLAGAEGYTF.